The next 10 T cell receptor beta chains were all read from a single sample in a study of radiotherapy plus CTLA-4 blockade in lung cancer. Assay: immunoSEQ multiplex PCR; the TCRdb copy retains only in-frame clones and omits some. Seen here are approximately 60,000 clones, roughly 79% observed once, and the top ten hold roughly 6%. The sample consisted of peripheral blood, taken from a patient treated with radiotherapy plus ipilimumab. Source of these receptors: a human donor with non-small cell lung cancer whose response to radiotherapy plus ipilimumab could not be evaluated.

The chain employs TRBV6-5 and TRBJ1-2; 7 bases align to TRBD1. V was clipped by 6 bases and J by 4 bases; unmatched bases: 8. CDR3 length equals 14 residues. Germline loops: CDR1 MNHEY, CDR2 SVGAGI. This CDR3 is CASSDPGGGYGYTF. The CDR3 DNA is TGTGCCAGCAGCGACCCAGGGGGTGGCTATGGCTACACCTTC.

The chain employs TRBV10-2 and TRBJ1-6, with D hard to call. Germline-derived CDR1 and CDR2 are WSHSY and SAAADI. Trimming took 2 bases from V and 0 from J, leaving 11 bases between them. CDR3 length: 17 amino acids. The CDR3 reads CASSERGPSSYNSPLHF. DNA of the CDR3: TGCGCCAGCAGTGAGCGTGGGCCGAGCTCCTATAATTCACCCCTCCACTTT.

This clone was picked up a small number of times. The V call is TRBV7-9, the J call TRBJ1-2; TRBD1 matches at 9 bases. Trimming at V came to 1 base and at J to 7 bases, leaving 7 bases not matched to a gene. CDR3 length: 15 amino acids. The germline V gene has CDR1 SEHNR and CDR2 FQNEAQ (reference sequence). The CDR3 sequence: CASSLDLQGASGYTF. The CDR3 DNA reads TGTGCCAGCAGCTTAGACTTACAGGGGGCGAGTGGCTACACCTTC.

This rearrangement joins TRBV7-9 to TRBJ1-1; 9 nucleotides match TRBD1. This CDR3 comprises 15 residues. Trimming at V came to 5 bases and at J to 2 bases, leaving 6 bases not matched to a gene. Germline CDR1 is SEHNR and CDR2 is FQNEAQ (reference sequence). CDR3 protein: CASSPGDRVNTEAFF. In nucleotides, the CDR3 is TGTGCCAGCAGCCCGGGGGACAGGGTCAACACTGAAGCTTTCTTT.

This rearrangement joins TRBV5-4 to TRBJ2-2, with 9 bases that match TRBD1. CDR1 and CDR2 (germline): SGHNT, YYREEE (reference sequence). CDR3 size: 18 residues. The ends lost 0 bases at V and 3 bases at J; junction bases unmatched: 9. CDR3 DNA sequence: TGTGCCAGCAGCTTGGGGGCCCCGGGACAGGGCGACACCGGGGAGCTGTTTTTT. Translation gives CASSLGAPGQGDTGELFF.

The chain links TRBV19 to TRBJ1-1; D is perhaps TRBD1 (6 bases). CDR3 length: 17 amino acids. Germline V gene lookup returns CDR1 LNHDA and CDR2 SQIVND (reference sequence). V was clipped by 3 bases and J by 2 bases, with 19 bases between them. CDR3 bases: TGTGCCAGTAGTATTCTTGCAGGGGTTGGCGGAAACACTGAAGCTTTCTTT. Its translation is CASSILAGVGGNTEAFF.

The chain joins TRBV30 to TRBJ2-1; TRBD2 matches 9 bases. The V and J ends lost 5 bases and 4 bases, in that order; junction bases with no gene match: 9. The germline V gene has CDR1 GTSNPN and CDR2 SVGIG (reference sequence). The CDR3 loop spans 15 amino acids. CDR3 sequence reads: CAWASGTSRYNEQFF. Here the CDR3 DNA reads TGTGCCTGGGCTTCCGGGACTAGCAGGTACAATGAGCAGTTCTTC.

This clone was seen just once. This chain's CDR3 is CASSPGLAGGSGPNNEQFF. CDR3 DNA sequence: TGTGCCAGCTCACCGGGACTAGCGGGAGGCTCCGGCCCGAACAATGAGCAGTTCTTC. This chain joins TRBV18 and TRBJ2-1; 15 bases map to TRBD2. There are 19 residues in the CDR3. The V segment lost 3 bases and the J segment 5 bases; nucleotides outside the gene matches: 11. Germline V lookup: CDR1 KGHSH, CDR2 LQKENI.

Only a few counts were recorded for this clone. This chain joins TRBV19 and TRBJ1-4; D remains unclear. V was trimmed by 5 bases and J by 7 bases, leaving 17 bases between them. Germline CDR1 LNHDA, CDR2 SQIVND (reference sequence). The CDR3 covers 15 residues. The CDR3 loop reads CASSLAPEFGEKLFF. DNA of the CDR3: TGTGCCAGTAGTTTAGCCCCGGAGTTTGGTGAAAAACTGTTTTTT.

This sequence joins TRBV5-6 and TRBJ2-1; 7 bases match TRBD2. The CDR3 loop spans 18 amino acids. CDR1 is SGHDT, CDR2 YYEEEE, per germline. The V segment lost 0 bases and the J segment 9 bases; nucleotides outside the gene matches: 18. CDR3 region: CASSLGRTRASGLGEQFF. The CDR3 DNA sequence: TGTGCCAGCAGCTTGGGGCGGACTCGGGCTAGCGGTCTGGGTGAGCAGTTCTTC. Full variable domain (remainder filled in from reference TRBV5-6 and TRBJ2-1): DAGVTQSPTHLIKTRGQQVTLRCSPKSGHDTVSWYQQALGQGPQFIFQYYEEEERQRGNFPDRFSGHQFPNYSSELNVNALLLGDSALYLCASSLGRTRASGLGEQFFGPGTRLTVL.